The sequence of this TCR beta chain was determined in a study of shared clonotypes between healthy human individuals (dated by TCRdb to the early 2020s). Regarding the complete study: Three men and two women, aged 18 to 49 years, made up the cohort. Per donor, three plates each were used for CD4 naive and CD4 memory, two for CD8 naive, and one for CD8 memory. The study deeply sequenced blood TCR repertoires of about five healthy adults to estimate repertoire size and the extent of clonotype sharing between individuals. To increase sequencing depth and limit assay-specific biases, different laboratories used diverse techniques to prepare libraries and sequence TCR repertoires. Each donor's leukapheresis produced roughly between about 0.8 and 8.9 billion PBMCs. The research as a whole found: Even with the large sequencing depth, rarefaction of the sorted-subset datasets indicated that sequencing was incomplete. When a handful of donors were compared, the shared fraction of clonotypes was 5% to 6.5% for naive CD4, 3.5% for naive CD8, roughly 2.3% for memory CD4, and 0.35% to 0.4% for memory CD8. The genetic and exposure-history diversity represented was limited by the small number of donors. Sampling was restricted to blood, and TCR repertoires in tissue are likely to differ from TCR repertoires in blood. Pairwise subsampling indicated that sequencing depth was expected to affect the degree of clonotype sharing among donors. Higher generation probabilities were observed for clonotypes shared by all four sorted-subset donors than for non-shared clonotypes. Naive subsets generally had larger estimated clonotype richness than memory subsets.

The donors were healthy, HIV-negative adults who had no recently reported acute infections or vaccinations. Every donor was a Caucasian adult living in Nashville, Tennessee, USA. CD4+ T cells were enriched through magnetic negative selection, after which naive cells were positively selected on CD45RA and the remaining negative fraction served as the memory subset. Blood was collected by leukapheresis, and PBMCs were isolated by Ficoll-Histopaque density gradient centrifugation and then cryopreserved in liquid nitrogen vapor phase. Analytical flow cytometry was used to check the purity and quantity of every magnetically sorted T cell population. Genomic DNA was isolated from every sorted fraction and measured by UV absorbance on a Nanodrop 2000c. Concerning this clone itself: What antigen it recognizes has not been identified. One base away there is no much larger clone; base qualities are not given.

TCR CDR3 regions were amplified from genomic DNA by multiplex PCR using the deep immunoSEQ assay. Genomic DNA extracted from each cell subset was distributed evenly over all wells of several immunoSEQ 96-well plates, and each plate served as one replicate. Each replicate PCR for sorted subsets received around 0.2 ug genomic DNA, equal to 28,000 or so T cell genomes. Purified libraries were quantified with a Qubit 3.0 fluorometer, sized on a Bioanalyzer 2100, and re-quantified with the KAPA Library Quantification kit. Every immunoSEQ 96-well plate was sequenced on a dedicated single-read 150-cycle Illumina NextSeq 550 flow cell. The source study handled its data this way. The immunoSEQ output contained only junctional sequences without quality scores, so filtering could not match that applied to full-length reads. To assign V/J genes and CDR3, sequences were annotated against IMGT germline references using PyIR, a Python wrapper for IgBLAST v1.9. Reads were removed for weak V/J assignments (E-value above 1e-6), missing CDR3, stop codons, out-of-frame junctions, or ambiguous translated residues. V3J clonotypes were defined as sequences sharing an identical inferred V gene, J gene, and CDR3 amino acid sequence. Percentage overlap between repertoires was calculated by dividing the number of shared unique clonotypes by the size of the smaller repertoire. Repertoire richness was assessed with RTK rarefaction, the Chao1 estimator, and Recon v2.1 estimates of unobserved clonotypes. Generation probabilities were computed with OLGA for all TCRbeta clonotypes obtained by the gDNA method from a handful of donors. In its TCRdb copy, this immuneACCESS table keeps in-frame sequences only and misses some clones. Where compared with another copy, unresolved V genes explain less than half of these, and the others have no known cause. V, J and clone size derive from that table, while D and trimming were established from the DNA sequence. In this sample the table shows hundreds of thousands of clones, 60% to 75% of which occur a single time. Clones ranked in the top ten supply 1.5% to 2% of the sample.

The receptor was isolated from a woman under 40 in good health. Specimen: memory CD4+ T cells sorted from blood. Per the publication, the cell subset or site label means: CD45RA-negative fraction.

The sequence in DNA is TGTGCCAGCAGCTTGGCAGGACAGGGTGTAGATACGCAGTATTTT. The encoded protein is CASSLAGQGVDTQYF. The receptor chain draws on TRBV5-5 and TRBJ2-3; the junction holds 8 bases that match TRBD1. CDR1 and CDR2 (SGHKS, YYEKEE) derive from the germline V gene (reference sequence). V and J are trimmed by 0 bases and 5 bases, and the gene matches miss 5 bases of the junction. The CDR3 runs 15 amino acids, cysteine and phenylalanine included. Of the read, only the CDR3 DNA is kept; its 45 bases are in frame from base 1.